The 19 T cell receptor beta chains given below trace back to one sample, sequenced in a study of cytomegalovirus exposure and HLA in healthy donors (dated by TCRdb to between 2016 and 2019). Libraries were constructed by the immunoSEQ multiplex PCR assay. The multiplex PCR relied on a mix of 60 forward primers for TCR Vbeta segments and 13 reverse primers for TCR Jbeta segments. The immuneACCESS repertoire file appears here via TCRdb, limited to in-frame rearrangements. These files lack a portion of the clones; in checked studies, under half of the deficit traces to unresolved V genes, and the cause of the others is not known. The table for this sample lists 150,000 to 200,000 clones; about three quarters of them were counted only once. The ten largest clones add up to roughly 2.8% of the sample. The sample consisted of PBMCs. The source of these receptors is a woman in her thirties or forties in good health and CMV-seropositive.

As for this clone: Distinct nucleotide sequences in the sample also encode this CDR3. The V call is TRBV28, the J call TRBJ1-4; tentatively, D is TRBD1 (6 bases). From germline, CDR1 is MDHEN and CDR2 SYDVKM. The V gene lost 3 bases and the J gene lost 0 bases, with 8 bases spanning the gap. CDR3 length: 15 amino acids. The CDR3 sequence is CASSLSGATNEKLFF. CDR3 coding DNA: TGTGCCAGCAGTTTGTCAGGGGCAACTAATGAAAAACTGTTTTTT.

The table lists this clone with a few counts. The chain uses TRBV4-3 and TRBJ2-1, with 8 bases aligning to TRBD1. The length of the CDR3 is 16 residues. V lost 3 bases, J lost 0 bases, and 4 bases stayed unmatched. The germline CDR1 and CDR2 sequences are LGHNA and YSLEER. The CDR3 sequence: CASSHSGQGSYNEQFF. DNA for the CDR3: TGCGCCAGCAGCCATTCTGGACAGGGCTCCTACAATGAGCAGTTCTTC.

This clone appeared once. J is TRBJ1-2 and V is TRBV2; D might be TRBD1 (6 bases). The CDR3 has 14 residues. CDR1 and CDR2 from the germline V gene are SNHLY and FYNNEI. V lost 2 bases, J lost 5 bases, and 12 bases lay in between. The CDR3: CASSELGASYGYTF. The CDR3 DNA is TGTGCCAGCAGTGAACTGGGGGCGAGTTATGGCTACACCTTC.

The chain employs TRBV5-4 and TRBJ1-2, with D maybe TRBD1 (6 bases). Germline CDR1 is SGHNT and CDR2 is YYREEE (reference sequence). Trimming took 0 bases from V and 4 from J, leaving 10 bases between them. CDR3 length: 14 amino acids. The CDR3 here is CASSLARGTYGYTF. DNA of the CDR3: TGTGCCAGCAGCTTGGCCAGGGGTACCTATGGCTACACCTTC.

The CDR3 sequence: CASRMDRGLLGYTF. CDR3 coding DNA: TGTGCCAGCAGGATGGACAGGGGGCTGCTTGGCTACACCTTC. The chain links TRBV2 to TRBJ1-2, with 11 bases lining up with TRBD1. The CDR3 contains 14 residues. Germline CDR1 and CDR2: SNHLY and FYNNEI. The V gene end was trimmed by 6 bases and the J gene end by 7 bases; junction bases not matched to a gene: 7.

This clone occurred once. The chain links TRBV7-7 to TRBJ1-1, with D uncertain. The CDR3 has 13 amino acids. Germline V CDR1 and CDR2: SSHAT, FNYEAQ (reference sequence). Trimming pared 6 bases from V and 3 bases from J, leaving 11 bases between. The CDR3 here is CASSRGLDTEAFF. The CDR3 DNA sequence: TGTGCCAGCAGTCGGGGATTGGACACTGAAGCTTTCTTT.

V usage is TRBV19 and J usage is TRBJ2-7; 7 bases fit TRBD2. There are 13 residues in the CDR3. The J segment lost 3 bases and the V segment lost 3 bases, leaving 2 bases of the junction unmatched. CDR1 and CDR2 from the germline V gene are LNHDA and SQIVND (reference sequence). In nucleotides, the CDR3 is TGTGCCAGTAGTATGAGCGGGGACTACGAGCAGTACTTC. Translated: CASSMSGDYEQYF.

CDR3 nucleotides: TGTGCCAGCAGCCCGGGGGTGGGGTGGGAGCAGTACTTC. Its protein is CASSPGVGWEQYF. This sequence joins TRBV5-6 and TRBJ2-7; D perhaps matches TRBD2 (6 bases). This CDR3 is 13 amino acids long. With 4 bases removed from V and 7 bases from J, the gap between germline ends came to 15 bases. The germline gives CDR1 SGHDT, CDR2 YYEEEE.

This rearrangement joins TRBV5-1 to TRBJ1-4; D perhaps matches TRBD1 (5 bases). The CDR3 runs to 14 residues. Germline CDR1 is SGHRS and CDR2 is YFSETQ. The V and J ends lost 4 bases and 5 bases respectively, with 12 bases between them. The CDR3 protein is CASSMGDSNEKLFF. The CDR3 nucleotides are TGCGCCAGCAGCATGGGGGACTCCAATGAAAAACTGTTTTTT.

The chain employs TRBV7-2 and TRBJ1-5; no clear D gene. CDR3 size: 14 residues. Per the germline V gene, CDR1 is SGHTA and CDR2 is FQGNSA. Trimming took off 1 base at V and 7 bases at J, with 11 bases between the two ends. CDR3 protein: CASSLEWVGQPQHF. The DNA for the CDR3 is TGTGCCAGCAGCTTAGAATGGGTCGGGCAGCCCCAGCATTTT.

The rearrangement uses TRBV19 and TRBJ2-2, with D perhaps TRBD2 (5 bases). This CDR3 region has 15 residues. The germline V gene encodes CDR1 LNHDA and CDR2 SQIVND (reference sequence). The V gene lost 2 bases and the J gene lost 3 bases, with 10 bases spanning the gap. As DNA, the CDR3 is TGTGCCAGTAGTATATCGGGGTTGGACACCGGGGAGCTGTTTTTT. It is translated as CASSISGLDTGELFF.

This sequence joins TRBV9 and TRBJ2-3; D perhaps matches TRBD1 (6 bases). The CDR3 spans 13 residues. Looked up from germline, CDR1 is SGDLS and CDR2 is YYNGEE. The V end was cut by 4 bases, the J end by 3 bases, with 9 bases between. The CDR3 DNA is TGTGCCAGCAGCTTCAGGGGAACAGATACGCAGTATTTT. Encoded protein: CASSFRGTDTQYF.

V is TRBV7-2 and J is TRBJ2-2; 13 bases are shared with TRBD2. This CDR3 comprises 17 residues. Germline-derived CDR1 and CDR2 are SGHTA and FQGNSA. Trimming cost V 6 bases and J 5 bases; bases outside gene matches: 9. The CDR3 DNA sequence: TGTGCCAGCAGTTTACTAGCGGGGGGGTCGGGAACCGGGGAGCTGTTTTTT. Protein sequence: CASSLLAGGSGTGELFF. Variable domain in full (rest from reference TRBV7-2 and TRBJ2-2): GAGVSQSPSNKVTEKGKDVELRCDPISGHTALYWYRQSLGQGLEFLIYFQGNSAPDKSGLPSDRFSAERTGGSVSTLTIQRTQQEDSAVYLCASSLLAGGSGTGELFFGEGSRLTVL.

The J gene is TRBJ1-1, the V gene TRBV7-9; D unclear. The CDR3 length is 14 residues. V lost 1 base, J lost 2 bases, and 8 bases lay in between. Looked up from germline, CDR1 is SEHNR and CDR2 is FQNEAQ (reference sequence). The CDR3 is CASSLGQSNTEAFF. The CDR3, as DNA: TGTGCCAGCAGCTTAGGACAAAGTAACACTGAAGCTTTCTTT.

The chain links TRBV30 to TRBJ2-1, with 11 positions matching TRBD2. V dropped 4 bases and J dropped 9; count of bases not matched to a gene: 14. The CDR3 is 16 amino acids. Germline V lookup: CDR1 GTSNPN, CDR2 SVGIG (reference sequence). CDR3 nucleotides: TGTGCCTGGAACAGACTACTAGCGGGAGTCGAAGGTGAGCAGTTCTTC. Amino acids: CAWNRLLAGVEGEQFF.

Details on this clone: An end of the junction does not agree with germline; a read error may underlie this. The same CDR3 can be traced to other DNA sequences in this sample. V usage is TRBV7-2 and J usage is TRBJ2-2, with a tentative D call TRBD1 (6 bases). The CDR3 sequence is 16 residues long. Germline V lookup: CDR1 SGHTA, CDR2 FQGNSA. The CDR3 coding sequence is TGTGCCAGCAGCTTCGCCGGGACATCGAACACTGGGGAGCTGTTTTTT. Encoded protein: CASSFAGTSNTGELFF.

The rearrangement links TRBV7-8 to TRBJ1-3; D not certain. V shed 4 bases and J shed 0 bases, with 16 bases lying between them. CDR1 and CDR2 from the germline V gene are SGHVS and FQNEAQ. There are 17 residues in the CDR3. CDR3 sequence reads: CASSSDGGLFSGNTIYF. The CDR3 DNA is TGTGCCAGCAGCTCGGACGGAGGGCTGTTCTCTGGAAACACCATATATTTT.

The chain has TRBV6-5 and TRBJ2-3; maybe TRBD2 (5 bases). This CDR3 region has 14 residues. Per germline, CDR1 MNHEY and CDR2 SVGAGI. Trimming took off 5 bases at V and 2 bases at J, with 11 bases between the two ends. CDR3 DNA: TGTGCCAGCAGTCCCCAGACTACCACAGATACGCAGTATTTT. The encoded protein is CASSPQTTTDTQYF.

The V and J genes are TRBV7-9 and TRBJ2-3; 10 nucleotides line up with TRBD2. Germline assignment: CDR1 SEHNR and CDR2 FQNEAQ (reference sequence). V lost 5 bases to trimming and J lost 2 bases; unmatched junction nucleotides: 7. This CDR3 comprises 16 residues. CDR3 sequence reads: CASSRRTSGPTDTQYF. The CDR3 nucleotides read TGTGCCAGCAGCCGACGGACTAGCGGACCCACAGATACGCAGTATTTT. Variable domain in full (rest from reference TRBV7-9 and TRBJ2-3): DTGVSQNPRHKITKRGQNVTFRCDPISEHNRLYWYRQTLGQGPEFLTYFQNEAQLEKSRLLSDRFSAERPKGSFSTLEIQRTEQGDSAMYLCASSRRTSGPTDTQYFGPGTRLTVL.